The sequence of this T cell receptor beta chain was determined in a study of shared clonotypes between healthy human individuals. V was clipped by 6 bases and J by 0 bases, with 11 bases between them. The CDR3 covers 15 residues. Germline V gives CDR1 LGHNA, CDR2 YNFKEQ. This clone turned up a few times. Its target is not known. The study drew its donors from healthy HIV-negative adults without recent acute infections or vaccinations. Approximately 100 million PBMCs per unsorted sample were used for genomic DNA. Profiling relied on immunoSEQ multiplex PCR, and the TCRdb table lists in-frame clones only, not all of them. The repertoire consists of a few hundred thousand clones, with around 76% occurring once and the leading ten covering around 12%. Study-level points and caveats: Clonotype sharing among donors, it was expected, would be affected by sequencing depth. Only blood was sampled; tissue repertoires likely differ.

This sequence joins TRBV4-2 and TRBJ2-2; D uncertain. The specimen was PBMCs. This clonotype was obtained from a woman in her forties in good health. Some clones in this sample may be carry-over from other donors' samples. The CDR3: CASSRTESNTGELFF. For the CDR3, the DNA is TGTGCCAGCAGTCGGACGGAATCGAACACCGGGGAGCTGTTTTTT.